The 25 T cell receptor beta chains reported below all come from one sample, sequenced in a study of CD4 T cells in relation to SARS-CoV-2 and coronaviruses. CD4+ T cells from unexposed donors were obtained before the COVID-19 pandemic (2011-2018). Isolation of CD4+ T cells took place after less than 13 days in culture. Which antigens these TCRs recognize remains unknown. Only in-frame clones appear in the TCRdb table, and some are missing; sequencing was by immunoSEQ multiplex PCR. The sample lists tens of thousands of clones, 75% to 85% occurring once. Sequences were obtained from CD4+ T cells from PBMCs, cultured in vitro. The receptors derive from a human donor in good health.

This clone was detected a few times. The CDR3 nucleotides are TGTGCCAGCAGTCCCACCCTCGGGGAGCAGTACTTC. This sequence encodes CASSPTLGEQYF. This chain connects TRBV27 to TRBJ2-7, with no clear D. Germline CDR1 reads MNHEY; CDR2 reads SMNVEV (reference sequence). V dropped 5 bases and J dropped 7 bases, with 12 bases sitting between them. The CDR3 has 12 residues.

The V call is TRBV19, the J call TRBJ2-5; TRBD1 or TRBD2 may be the D gene (6 bases each). From germline, CDR1 is LNHDA and CDR2 SQIVND (reference sequence). V was clipped by 8 bases and J by 1 base, with 17 bases between them. This CDR3 has 15 residues. CDR3 loop: CASAPWGASQETQYF. The CDR3, as DNA: TGTGCCAGTGCTCCCTGGGGGGCGAGCCAAGAGACCCAGTACTTC.

This chain links TRBV20-1 with TRBJ2-1; unclear D gene. The V end lost 7 bases, the J end lost 6 bases, and 10 bases lay between the germline ends. This CDR3 spans 11 amino acids. CDR1 is DFQATT and CDR2 is SNEGSKA in the germline V gene (reference sequence). The CDR3 region is CSDPLPNEQFF. The CDR3 DNA reads as TGCAGTGACCCTCTCCCCAATGAGCAGTTCTTC.

A word on this clone: At the DNA level, this CDR3 is encoded by other sequences in the same sample as well. The chain uses TRBV5-1 and TRBJ2-1; no clear D. The CDR3 spans 15 residues. Germline lookup yields CDR1 SGHRS and CDR2 YFSETQ. The V end lost 0 bases, the J end lost 0 bases, and 7 bases lay between the germline ends. CDR3 region: CASSLGSSSYNEQFF. The DNA for the CDR3 is TGCGCCAGCAGCTTGGGCAGCAGCTCCTACAATGAGCAGTTCTTC. Full variable domain (outside the CDR3, taken from reference TRBV5-1 and TRBJ2-1): KAGVTQTPRYLIKTRGQQVTLSCSPISGHRSVSWYQQTPGQGLQFLFEYFSETQRNKGNFPGRFSGRQFSNSRSEMNVSTLELGDSALYLCASSLGSSSYNEQFFGPGTRLTVL.

V usage is TRBV30 and J usage is TRBJ1-1; 8 bases match TRBD1. Germline V lookup: CDR1 GTSNPN, CDR2 SVGIG (reference sequence). V was pared by 2 bases and J by 1 base, with 6 bases of the junction left unmatched. The CDR3 has 15 amino acids. CDR3 residues: CAWSMDRDPNTEAFF. Written as DNA, the CDR3 is TGTGCCTGGAGTATGGACAGGGACCCGAACACTGAAGCTTTCTTT. The full variable domain, completed using reference TRBV30 and TRBJ1-1, is SQTIHQWPATLVQPVGSPLSLECTVEGTSNPNLYWYRQAAGRGLQLLFYSVGIGQISSEVPQNLSASRPQDRQFILSSKKLLLSDSGFYLCAWSMDRDPNTEAFFGQGTRLTVV.

The chain recombines TRBV19 with TRBJ2-1, with 11 nucleotides matching TRBD2. Germline CDR1 reads LNHDA; CDR2 reads SQIVND (reference sequence). The CDR3 is 16 residues long. Germline trimming cut 5 bases from V and 9 bases from J; bases unmatched to any gene: 12. CDR3 amino acids: CASSAQGLAGGGEQFF. The CDR3 DNA sequence: TGTGCCAGTAGTGCCCAAGGGCTAGCGGGGGGTGGTGAGCAGTTCTTC.

V and J are TRBV6-5 and TRBJ1-5; a weak D match, TRBD1 (6 bases). The CDR3 runs to 14 residues. With 2 bases removed from V and 9 bases from J, the gap between germline ends came to 14 bases. Germline CDR1 and CDR2: MNHEY and SVGAGI. For the CDR3, the DNA is TGTGCCAGCAGTTACGAGTCAGGGGTAAGGCCCCAGCATTTT. Its protein product is CASSYESGVRPQHF.

The chain is built from TRBV18 and TRBJ1-6, with 7 nucleotides matching TRBD1. Germline V gene lookup returns CDR1 KGHSH and CDR2 LQKENI. V lost 1 base and J lost 6; bases outside the gene matches: 9. The CDR3 totals 17 residues. CDR3: CASSPLPSGQTNSPLHF. The CDR3 DNA reads as TGTGCCAGCTCACCACTTCCTTCGGGACAGACTAATTCACCCCTCCACTTT.

V is TRBV7-3 and J is TRBJ2-1; a possible D gene is TRBD2 (5 bases). The V end was cut by 5 bases, the J end by 2 bases, with 10 bases between. Germline V gene lookup returns CDR1 SGHTA and CDR2 FQGTGA. The CDR3 length is 14 residues. In nucleotides, the CDR3 is TGTGCCAGCAGCCTATCCGGGGCCTACAATGAGCAGTTCTTC. Amino acids: CASSLSGAYNEQFF.

V gene TRBV28 combines with J gene TRBJ2-1; TRBD2 aligns across 8 bases. The V gene's germline CDR1 is MDHEN and CDR2 SYDVKM. This CDR3 is 15 amino acids long. V was pared by 7 bases and J by 6 bases, with 11 bases of the junction left unmatched. The CDR3 spells CASNQPGLGFNEQFF. DNA for the CDR3: TGTGCCAGCAACCAACCGGGACTAGGTTTCAATGAGCAGTTCTTC.

The chain links TRBV7-9 to TRBJ1-2; a weak D match, TRBD1 (5 bases). Germline V gene lookup returns CDR1 SEHNR and CDR2 FQNEAQ (reference sequence). The CDR3 length is 12 residues. With 5 bases removed from V and 10 bases from J, the gap between germline ends came to 14 bases. CDR3 nucleotides: TGTGCCAGCAGCCAAAGGGACGGATACTACACCTTC. Amino acid sequence: CASSQRDGYYTF. The variable domain in full, completed from reference TRBV7-9 and TRBJ1-2, reads DTGVSQNPRHKITKRGQNVTFRCDPISEHNRLYWYRQTLGQGPEFLTYFQNEAQLEKSRLLSDRFSAERPKGSFSTLEIQRTEQGDSAMYLCASSQRDGYYTFGSGTRLTVV.

V and J are TRBV9 and TRBJ2-5; D remains unclear. CDR3 size: 13 residues. From germline, CDR1 is SGDLS and CDR2 YYNGEE. The germline V and J ends were trimmed by 0 bases and 5 bases, with 8 bases remaining between them. DNA for the CDR3: TGTGCCAGCAGCGTAGAAGACTGGGAGACCCAGTACTTC. It is translated as CASSVEDWETQYF.

The V gene is TRBV7-6, the J gene TRBJ1-1, with unresolved D. The CDR3 runs 18 residues. Germline V CDR1 and CDR2: SGHVS, FNYEAQ. Trimming shortened V by 5 bases and J by 0 bases, and 22 bases separated the two germline ends. The CDR3 nucleotides read TGTGCCAGCAGCCTCTCGCGTCGCCAATTTAAGCTGAACACTGAAGCTTTCTTT. This codes for CASSLSRRQFKLNTEAFF.

This chain links TRBV2 with TRBJ1-5; no firm D call. V gave up 2 bases and J gave up 5 bases, with 10 bases separating them. Germline assignment: CDR1 SNHLY and CDR2 FYNNEI. The CDR3 sequence is 14 residues long. CDR3 DNA sequence: TGTGCCAGCAGTGAACATGGCAGAGATCAGCCCCAGCATTTT. Translation: CASSEHGRDQPQHF.

This clone was recorded a few times. This sequence joins TRBV5-1 and TRBJ2-5; D not certain. The V gene lost 3 bases and the J gene lost 5 bases, with 8 bases spanning the gap. This CDR3 region has 12 residues. Per germline, CDR1 SGHRS and CDR2 YFSETQ. CDR3 sequence (DNA): TGCGCCAGCAGCTGGACCGGGGAGACCCAGTACTTC. Its protein is CASSWTGETQYF. Filled out from reference TRBV5-1 and TRBJ2-5, the complete variable domain reads KAGVTQTPRYLIKTRGQQVTLSCSPISGHRSVSWYQQTPGQGLQFLFEYFSETQRNKGNFPGRFSGRQFSNSRSEMNVSTLELGDSALYLCASSWTGETQYFGPGTRLLVL.

J is TRBJ2-5 and V is TRBV11-2; D gene unclear. CDR1 is SGHAT and CDR2 is FQNNGV in the germline V gene. Trimming removed 2 bases from V and 5 bases from J, with 6 bases in between. The CDR3 runs 12 residues. The CDR3 DNA follows: TGTGCCAGCAGCTTAAATTCCGAGACCCAGTACTTC. Its protein is CASSLNSETQYF.

The genes are TRBV25-1 and TRBJ2-2; TRBD2 matches 8 bases. CDR3 length: 14 residues. Germline V gives CDR1 MGHDK, CDR2 SYGVNS. V shed 5 bases and J 6 bases; nucleotides not matched to a gene: 5. CDR3 region: CASSWGGRSGELFF. In nucleotides, the CDR3 is TGTGCCAGCAGTTGGGGCGGGAGGTCCGGGGAGCTGTTTTTT.

This clone appeared a few times. This chain connects TRBV18 to TRBJ2-5, with D perhaps TRBD2 (6 bases). CDR3 length equals 14 residues. V dropped 2 bases and J dropped 5 bases, with 12 bases sitting between them. Per the germline V gene, CDR1 is KGHSH and CDR2 is LQKENI. The CDR3 is CASSPYTGGETQYF. CDR3 bases: TGTGCCAGCTCACCATATACCGGAGGGGAGACCCAGTACTTC.

This clone was observed a handful of times. The V call is TRBV2, the J call TRBJ2-1, with D perhaps matching TRBD1 (5 bases). CDR3 length: 13 amino acids. Trimming pared 6 bases from V and 0 bases from J, leaving 6 bases between. The germline CDR1 and CDR2 sequences are SNHLY and FYNNEI. The CDR3: CASRGLSYNEQFF. In DNA form, the CDR3 reads TGTGCCAGCAGGGGGCTCTCCTACAATGAGCAGTTCTTC.

This clone was counted once. The rearrangement uses TRBV7-9 and TRBJ2-1; TRBD2 matches at 8 bases. The length of the CDR3 is 12 residues. Trimming removed 6 bases from V and 6 bases from J; junction bases left unmatched: 1. In germline, CDR1 is SEHNR, CDR2 FQNEAQ (reference sequence). The CDR3 region is CASRAGVNEQFF. The CDR3 DNA sequence: TGTGCCAGCAGAGCGGGAGTCAATGAGCAGTTCTTC.

This rearrangement joins TRBV19 to TRBJ2-1; D remains ambiguous. This CDR3 has 15 amino acids. Per germline, CDR1 LNHDA and CDR2 SQIVND (reference sequence). The germline V and J ends were trimmed by 5 bases and 5 bases, with 16 bases remaining between them. This chain's CDR3 is CASSPRVGINNEQFF. Here the CDR3 DNA reads TGTGCCAGTAGTCCCCGGGTAGGAATCAACAATGAGCAGTTCTTC.

The chain is built from TRBV7-3 and TRBJ2-1; 14 bases map to TRBD2. Trimming cost V 5 bases and J 2 bases; bases outside gene matches: 11. Germline CDR1 SGHTA, CDR2 FQGTGA. CDR3 length: 19 residues. CDR3 loop: CASSGTGLAGDGPYNEQFF. CDR3 sequence (DNA): TGTGCCAGCAGCGGGACGGGACTAGCGGGAGACGGCCCCTACAATGAGCAGTTCTTC.

This chain connects TRBV2 to TRBJ2-6, with D tentatively TRBD1 (6 bases). The CDR3 loop spans 16 amino acids. The germline V and J ends were trimmed by 3 bases and 0 bases, with 9 bases remaining between them. The germline V gene has CDR1 SNHLY and CDR2 FYNNEI. This chain's CDR3 is CASSETGPSGANVLTF. The CDR3 nucleotides read TGTGCCAGCAGTGAGACAGGCCCCTCTGGGGCCAACGTCCTGACTTTC.

In its sample, this clone is medium-sized. Other DNA sequences in this specimen translate into the identical CDR3. The chain carries TRBV3-1 (or the pseudogene TRBV3-2) and TRBJ2-1, with no clear D. Germline CDR1 and CDR2: LGHDT and YNNKEL (reference sequence). Between the trimmed V and J ends, which lost 8 bases and 1 base, there was a span of 9 bases. CDR3 length: 13 residues. The CDR3: CASRGLSYNEQFF. In DNA, the CDR3 is TGTGCCAGCCGTGGATTGTCCTACAATGAGCAGTTCTTC.

The rearrangement links TRBV5-1 to TRBJ2-3; a weak D match, TRBD2 (6 bases). V was trimmed by 0 bases and J by 0 bases, leaving 14 bases between them. The germline V gene has CDR1 SGHRS and CDR2 YFSETQ. The CDR3 spans 17 residues. CDR3 nucleotide sequence: TGCGCCAGCAGCTTGGTCGCGGGACGGGAGAGCACAGATACGCAGTATTTT. This translates into CASSLVAGRESTDTQYF. Variable domain in full (rest from reference TRBV5-1 and TRBJ2-3): KAGVTQTPRYLIKTRGQQVTLSCSPISGHRSVSWYQQTPGQGLQFLFEYFSETQRNKGNFPGRFSGRQFSNSRSEMNVSTLELGDSALYLCASSLVAGRESTDTQYFGPGTRLTVL.